The 22 T cell receptor beta chains given below trace back to one sample, sequenced in a study of T-cell reconstitution after alpha-beta-depleted transplantation in children. This sample's TCRbeta library carried unique molecular identifier barcodes. TCRdb independently ran MiXCR on the PCR reads; one entry per CDR3 protein. The sample consists of about 200,000 distinct CDR3 sequences, approximately 15% of them appearing once. The sample was PBMCs from the stem cell graft donor, taken from the stem cell graft. Receptors originate from a human donor who donated a stem cell graft to a child with acute lymphoblastic leukemia.

The rearrangement uses TRBV11-1 and TRBJ2-3; D may match TRBD1 or TRBD2 (5 bases each). V lost 4 bases and J 0 bases, leaving 20 bases between the germline ends. This CDR3 spans 18 amino acids. Germline V gives CDR1 SGHAT, CDR2 FQDESV (reference sequence). The CDR3, as DNA: TGTGCCAGCAGCTCCTTACAGGACTCCTCGTCTAGCACAGATACGCAGTATTTT. This sequence encodes CASSSLQDSSSSTDTQYF.

The V and J genes are TRBV20-1 and TRBJ2-3; tentatively, D is TRBD1 (5 bases). The germline gives CDR1 DFQATT, CDR2 SNEGSKA (reference sequence). With 0 bases removed from V and 0 bases from J, the gap between germline ends came to 7 bases. The CDR3 loop spans 14 amino acids. CDR3 region: CSARDRASTDTQYF. CDR3 sequence (DNA): TGCAGTGCTAGAGACAGGGCGAGCACAGATACGCAGTATTTT.

This chain uses TRBV30 with TRBJ2-1, with D unclear. Trimming took off 5 bases at V and 6 bases at J, with 17 bases between the two ends. Germline CDR1 is GTSNPN and CDR2 is SVGIG (reference sequence). This CDR3 is 14 amino acids long. CDR3 nucleotide sequence: TGTGCCTGGGTTCCTTCGACCGCAACCAATGAGCAGTTCTTC. This encodes CAWVPSTATNEQFF. The entire variable domain, with the rest obtained from reference TRBV30 and TRBJ2-1, is as follows: SQTIHQWPATLVQPVGSPLSLECTVEGTSNPNLYWYRQAAGRGLQLLFYSVGIGQISSEVPQNLSASRPQDRQFILSSKKLLLSDSGFYLCAWVPSTATNEQFFGPGTRLTVL.

This clonotype was found a few times. V gene TRBV20-1 combines with J gene TRBJ2-5; 7 bases agree with TRBD1. V gave up 2 bases and J gave up 5 bases; unmatched junction bases: 8. CDR3 length: 14 amino acids. Germline V lookup: CDR1 DFQATT, CDR2 SNEGSKA (reference sequence). CDR3 sequence reads: CSARRTGMRETQYF. DNA for the CDR3: TGCAGTGCTAGAAGGACAGGAATGAGGGAGACCCAGTACTTC.

In its sample, this clonotype was seen a few times. The chain uses TRBV20-1 and TRBJ2-5; D call uncertain. The CDR3 extends over 10 amino acids. Germline CDR1 is DFQATT and CDR2 is SNEGSKA (reference sequence). Trimming removed 6 bases at V and 2 bases at J, with 4 bases between. The CDR3 DNA follows: TGCAGTGCGATTCAAGAGACCCAGTACTTC. Translating gives CSAIQETQYF.

Remarks on this clonotype: The conserved phenylalanine or tryptophan normally closing the CDR3 is absent here, so this likely arose from a read error. The chain carries TRBV19 and TRBJ2-5; 9 bases align to TRBD2. The germline V gene encodes CDR1 LNHDA and CDR2 SQIVND (reference sequence). The junction had 9 bases not matched to a gene; V was cut back by 6 bases and J by 4 bases. This CDR3 region has 15 residues. CDR3 in amino acids: CASSETRGRGETQYL. CDR3 DNA sequence: TGTGCCAGTAGCGAGACTCGCGGGAGGGGAGAGACCCAGTACTTG.

The chain couples TRBV7-9 to TRBJ2-1; D gene unclear. Germline lookup yields CDR1 SEHNR and CDR2 FQNEAQ (reference sequence). The CDR3 covers 16 residues. Trimming removed 5 bases from V and 4 bases from J, with 18 bases in between. The CDR3 here is CASSQPYLDGYNEQFF. CDR3 nucleotide sequence: TGTGCCAGCAGCCAACCCTACCTGGACGGTTACAATGAGCAGTTCTTC.

The sample holds a few counts of this clonotype. The chain recombines TRBV29-1 with TRBJ1-1; D ambiguous. CDR3 length: 10 amino acids. Germline CDR1 and CDR2: SQVTM and ANQGSEA. V lost 7 bases and J 5 bases, leaving 8 bases between the germline ends. The CDR3 loop is CSAKKTEAFF. The CDR3 bases are TGCAGCGCCAAGAAAACTGAAGCTTTCTTT.

The chain uses TRBV19 and TRBJ2-5, with 8 bases that match TRBD2. The CDR3 totals 16 residues. V shed 3 bases, J shed 3 bases, and the junction held 9 bases outside the gene matches. Germline CDR1 LNHDA, CDR2 SQIVND (reference sequence). The CDR3, as DNA: TGTGCCAGTAGTATCCTTTTTGGAGCGGGAGAAGAGACCCAGTACTTC. Amino acid sequence: CASSILFGAGEETQYF.

This clonotype was counted ten times or more. This rearrangement joins TRBV6-6 to TRBJ2-3; no clear D. This CDR3 has 12 amino acids. Germline loops: CDR1 MNHNY, CDR2 SVGAGI (reference sequence). Trimming removed 6 bases at V and 3 bases at J, with 7 bases between. Here the CDR3 reads CASSGATDTQYF. CDR3 nucleotide sequence: TGTGCCAGCAGCGGAGCAACAGATACGCAGTATTTT.

Many counts were recorded for this clonotype. The chain carries TRBV12-3 or TRBV12-4 and TRBJ1-5, with D possibly TRBD1 on 5 matching bases. With 5 bases removed from V and 7 bases from J, the gap between germline ends came to 12 bases. The CDR3 is 13 amino acids. Here the CDR3 DNA reads TGTGCCAGCAGTCCCGGGGGTGGCCAGCCCCAGCATTTT. It yields the protein CASSPGGGQPQHF.

This clonotype was observed a handful of times. This chain links TRBV12-3 or TRBV12-4 with TRBJ1-1; a possible D gene is TRBD1 (5 bases). The CDR3 has 15 amino acids. Between the trimmed V and J ends, which lost 6 bases and 0 bases, there was a span of 14 bases. The CDR3 loop reads CASSPQGYMNTEAFF. Here the CDR3 DNA reads TGTGCCAGCAGCCCCCAGGGATATATGAACACTGAAGCTTTCTTT.

This clonotype was observed at least ten times. The gene calls are TRBV20-1 and TRBJ2-1; no reliable D call. The V end was cut by 2 bases, the J end by 4 bases, with 3 bases between. From germline, CDR1 is DFQATT and CDR2 SNEGSKA (reference sequence). The length of the CDR3 is 11 residues. The CDR3 protein is CSARRYNEQFF. CDR3 in DNA: TGCAGTGCTAGAAGGTACAATGAGCAGTTCTTC.

This clonotype was seen ten or more times. V gene TRBV10-3 combines with J gene TRBJ1-6, with TRBD1 matching 9 bases. Unmatched junction bases numbered 3, after V lost 3 bases and J lost 3 bases. This CDR3 is built from 16 residues. Germline V gives CDR1 ENHRY, CDR2 SYGVKD. Here the CDR3 DNA reads TGTGCCATCAGTGAACAGGGGGCGGGCTATAATTCACCCCTCCACTTT. It yields the protein CAISEQGAGYNSPLHF.

This clonotype was recorded at least ten times. The chain uses TRBV6-2 or TRBV6-3 and TRBJ2-1; D might be TRBD1 (6 bases). CDR3 length: 14 residues. The V gene lost 7 bases and the J gene lost 8 bases, with 18 bases spanning the gap. Germline loops: CDR1 MNHEY, CDR2 SVGEGT. The CDR3 region is CASIHRAVEDEQFF. CDR3 DNA: TGTGCCAGCATCCACAGGGCTGTCGAAGATGAGCAGTTCTTC.

This clonotype was found a few times. V and J are TRBV5-1 and TRBJ1-2; D call uncertain. Germline V lookup: CDR1 SGHRS, CDR2 YFSETQ. V shed 0 bases and J shed 10 bases, with 16 bases lying between them. CDR3 length: 14 residues. CDR3 protein: CASSLDPGGKSYTF. The CDR3 nucleotides read TGCGCCAGCAGCTTGGACCCGGGTGGGAAGTCCTACACCTTC.

About this clonotype: Being one base from a much bigger clone, this may be a read error. The chain carries TRBV7-2 and TRBJ2-1; 8 nucleotides align to TRBD1. The CDR3 is 15 amino acids. The V gene's germline CDR1 is SGHTA and CDR2 FQGNSA. In DNA form, the CDR3 reads TGTGCCAACAGCTTTCCGAGGACAGGGTACAATGAGCAGTTCTTC. This encodes CANSFPRTGYNEQFF.

Ten or more counts support this clonotype. The chain recombines TRBV5-1 with TRBJ1-4, with 7 bases matching TRBD1. J was trimmed by 5 bases and V by 5 bases; bases with no gene match: 6. Germline CDR1 is SGHRS and CDR2 is YFSETQ. The CDR3 is 14 residues long. This CDR3 reads CASSLDRVNEKLFF. CDR3 DNA sequence: TGCGCCAGCAGTCTCGACAGGGTAAATGAAAAACTGTTTTTT. Based on the CDR3 plus reference TRBV5-1 and TRBJ1-4, the full variable domain is KAGVTQTPRYLIKTRGQQVTLSCSPISGHRSVSWYQQTPGQGLQFLFEYFSETQRNKGNFPGRFSGRQFSNSRSEMNVSTLELGDSALYLCASSLDRVNEKLFFGSGTQLSVL.

There are many counts of this clonotype. The J gene is TRBJ2-3, the V gene TRBV29-1; D unclear. This CDR3 comprises 13 residues. V dropped 4 bases and J dropped 3 bases, with 11 bases sitting between them. Germline-derived CDR1 and CDR2 are SQVTM and ANQGSEA. The CDR3 loop is CSVAPPLTDTQYF. CDR3 nucleotide sequence: TGCAGCGTTGCTCCCCCTTTAACAGATACGCAGTATTTT.

This clonotype showed up many times. The chain joins TRBV27 to TRBJ2-1; 14 bases line up with TRBD2. Unmatched junction bases numbered 11, after V lost 4 bases and J lost 9 bases. Germline loops: CDR1 MNHEY, CDR2 SMNVEV (reference sequence). This CDR3 contains 17 residues. In DNA form, the CDR3 reads TGTGCCAGCAGTTCACAGGGACTAGCGGGAGTTTTGGGTGAGCAGTTCTTC. Its translation is CASSSQGLAGVLGEQFF.

This clonotype was found many times. This sequence joins TRBV20-1 and TRBJ1-1, with D tentatively TRBD1 (5 bases). Germline loops: CDR1 DFQATT, CDR2 SNEGSKA (reference sequence). The CDR3 is made up of 13 amino acids. V gave up 6 bases and J gave up 4 bases, with 15 bases separating them. CDR3 bases: TGCAGTGCCGGCGGGGCAGCGGCCACTGAAGCTTTCTTT. This encodes CSAGGAAATEAFF.

This clonotype was observed many times. The chain recombines TRBV11-2 with TRBJ2-5; 11 bases line up with TRBD1. Germline V gene data show CDR1 as SGHAT and CDR2 as FQNNGV. V dropped 7 bases and J dropped 8; count of bases not matched to a gene: 12. The CDR3 is made up of 15 amino acids. The CDR3 nucleotides read TGTGCCAGCACCACTGGGACAGGGGGAATGAAAACCCAGTACTTC. It specifies CASTTGTGGMKTQYF.